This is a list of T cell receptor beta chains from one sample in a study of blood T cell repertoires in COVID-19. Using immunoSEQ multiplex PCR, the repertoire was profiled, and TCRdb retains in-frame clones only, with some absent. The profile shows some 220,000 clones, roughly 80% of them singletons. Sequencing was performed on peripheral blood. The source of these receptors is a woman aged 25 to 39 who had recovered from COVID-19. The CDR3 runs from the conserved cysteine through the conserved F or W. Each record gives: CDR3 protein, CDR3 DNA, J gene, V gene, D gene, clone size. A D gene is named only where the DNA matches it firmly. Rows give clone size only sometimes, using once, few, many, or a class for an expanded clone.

CDR3 protein: CAISSTDLTQYF
CDR3 DNA: TGTGCCATCAGCTCGACAGACTTGACCCAGTACTTC
J gene: TRBJ2-5
V gene: TRBV10-3
D gene: NA
clone size: NA

CDR3 protein: CASSRSGELFF
CDR3 DNA: TGTGCCAGCAGCCGGAGCGGGGAGCTGTTTTTT
J gene: TRBJ2-2
V gene: TRBV3-1/TRBV3-2
D gene: NA
clone size: NA

CDR3 protein: CASSPTSGSSEQYF
CDR3 DNA: TGTGCCAGCAGCCCCACTAGCGGGAGTAGCGAGCAGTACTTC
J gene: TRBJ2-7
V gene: TRBV3-1/TRBV3-2
D gene: TRBD2
clone size: NA

CDR3 protein: CASSLRGGHGYTF
CDR3 DNA: TGTGCCAGCAGTTTAAGGGGGGGGCATGGCTACACCTTC
J gene: TRBJ1-2
V gene: TRBV27
D gene: NA
clone size: NA

CDR3 protein: CASSESDYGYTF
CDR3 DNA: TGTGCCAGCAGTGAAAGCGACTATGGCTACACCTTC
J gene: TRBJ1-2
V gene: TRBV2
D gene: NA
clone size: NA

CDR3 protein: CASSESRGIYNQPQHF
CDR3 DNA: TGTGCCAGCAGTGAATCCCGGGGTATCTACAATCAGCCCCAGCATTTT
J gene: TRBJ1-5
V gene: TRBV25-1
D gene: NA
clone size: NA

CDR3 protein: CASSQDPGGTSGSF
CDR3 DNA: TGCGCCAGCAGCCAGGATCCGGGCGGGACTAGCGGGTCCTTC
J gene: TRBJ2-7
V gene: TRBV4-1
D gene: TRBD2
clone size: NA

CDR3 protein: CASSVQGSYGYTF
CDR3 DNA: TGTGCCAGCAGCGTTCAGGGGAGTTACGGCTACACCTTC
J gene: TRBJ1-2
V gene: TRBV9
D gene: NA
clone size: NA

CDR3 protein: CASSLDWAGGEQYF
CDR3 DNA: TGTGCCAGCAGCTTAGATTGGGCAGGAGGGGAGCAGTACTTC
J gene: TRBJ2-7
V gene: TRBV7-9
D gene: NA
clone size: NA

CDR3 protein: CASSPLGGGGLNTEAFF
CDR3 DNA: TGTGCCAGCAGCCCGTTAGGAGGGGGGGGGCTGAACACTGAAGCTTTCTTT
J gene: TRBJ1-1
V gene: TRBV4-2
D gene: NA
clone size: once

CDR3 protein: CACTLLASEQFF
CDR3 DNA: TGTGCCTGTACATTACTAGCAAGTGAGCAGTTCTTC
J gene: TRBJ2-1
V gene: TRBV30
D gene: NA
clone size: NA

CDR3 protein: CASSLGVAGPYEQFF
CDR3 DNA: TGTGCCAGCAGCCTAGGGGTAGCGGGTCCCTATGAGCAGTTCTTC
J gene: TRBJ2-1
V gene: TRBV6-6
D gene: TRBD2
clone size: NA

CDR3 protein: CASSSGLATDEQFF
CDR3 DNA: TGTGCCAGCAGCTCCGGACTAGCTACAGATGAGCAGTTCTTC
J gene: TRBJ2-1
V gene: TRBV3-1/TRBV3-2
D gene: TRBD2
clone size: NA

CDR3 protein: CASSLGTGPEELFF
CDR3 DNA: TGTGCCAGCAGCTTGGGGACAGGGCCCGAGGAGCTGTTTTTT
J gene: TRBJ2-2
V gene: TRBV7-3
D gene: TRBD1
clone size: NA

CDR3 protein: CASSRTGTGTGAFF
CDR3 DNA: TGTGCCAGCAGTCGGACAGGGACCGGGACTGGAGCTTTCTTT
J gene: TRBJ1-1
V gene: TRBV6-5
D gene: TRBD1
clone size: NA

CDR3 protein: CASSFQGGTEAFF
CDR3 DNA: TGTGCCAGCAGCTTTCAGGGAGGAACTGAAGCTTTCTTT
J gene: TRBJ1-1
V gene: TRBV11-2
D gene: NA
clone size: NA

CDR3 protein: CASNIPSSGELFF
CDR3 DNA: TGTGCCAGCAACATACCCTCGTCCGGGGAGCTGTTTTTT
J gene: TRBJ2-2
V gene: TRBV28
D gene: NA
clone size: NA

CDR3 protein: CASSVDRGSPLHF
CDR3 DNA: TGTGCCAGCAGCGTAGACAGGGGATCACCCCTCCACTTT
J gene: TRBJ1-6
V gene: TRBV7-9
D gene: TRBD1
clone size: few

CDR3 protein: CASSSGASGRNEQYF
CDR3 DNA: TGTGCCAGCTCCTCCGGGGCTAGCGGGAGGAACGAGCAGTACTTC
J gene: TRBJ2-7
V gene: TRBV18
D gene: TRBD2
clone size: once

CDR3 protein: CASSSQGNYGYTF
CDR3 DNA: TGTGCCAGCAGCTCGCAGGGGAACTATGGCTACACCTTC
J gene: TRBJ1-2
V gene: TRBV11-3
D gene: NA
clone size: NA

CDR3 protein: CASSTASGKETQYF
CDR3 DNA: TGTGCCAGCAGCACCGCTAGCGGTAAAGAGACCCAGTACTTC
J gene: TRBJ2-5
V gene: TRBV5-4
D gene: TRBD2
clone size: NA

CDR3 protein: CASSLGSGGVLDEQFF
CDR3 DNA: TGTGCCAGCAGCTTAGGTTCAGGGGGCGTTCTCGATGAGCAGTTCTTC
J gene: TRBJ2-1
V gene: TRBV11-2
D gene: TRBD1
clone size: NA

CDR3 protein: CASSWERDYNSPLHF
CDR3 DNA: TGTGCCAGCAGTTGGGAGAGGGACTATAATTCACCCCTCCACTTT
J gene: TRBJ1-6
V gene: TRBV28
D gene: NA
clone size: few

CDR3 protein: CASRTVGQNQPQHF
CDR3 DNA: TGTGCCAGCAGAACCGTAGGACAGAATCAGCCCCAGCATTTT
J gene: TRBJ1-5
V gene: TRBV6-5
D gene: NA
clone size: NA

CDR3 protein: CAWSFRTGNEQYF
CDR3 DNA: TGTGCCTGGAGTTTCCGGACAGGAAACGAGCAGTACTTC
J gene: TRBJ2-7
V gene: TRBV30
D gene: TRBD1
clone size: NA

CDR3 protein: CASSPGGTNEKLFF
CDR3 DNA: TGTGCCAGCAGTCCAGGGGGCACTAATGAAAAACTGTTTTTT
J gene: TRBJ1-4
V gene: TRBV7-9
D gene: TRBD1
clone size: NA

CDR3 protein: CASSLDPLNEKLFF
CDR3 DNA: TGTGCCAGCAGCTTGGATCCACTTAATGAAAAACTGTTTTTT
J gene: TRBJ1-4
V gene: TRBV5-4
D gene: NA
clone size: once

CDR3 protein: CATQERDYNEQFF
CDR3 DNA: TGTGCCACCCAAGAGCGGGATTACAATGAGCAGTTCTTC
J gene: TRBJ2-1
V gene: TRBV11-1
D gene: TRBD2
clone size: few

CDR3 protein: CASSLGRERHEQYF
CDR3 DNA: TGTGCCAGCAGCTTAGGGCGGGAGCGTCACGAGCAGTACTTC
J gene: TRBJ2-7
V gene: TRBV7-8
D gene: TRBD2
clone size: NA

CDR3 protein: CASSLSWALTSGSTRGANVLTF
CDR3 DNA: TGTGCCAGCAGTTTATCGTGGGCATTGACTAGCGGGAGCACTAGGGGGGCCAACGTCCTGACTTTC
J gene: TRBJ2-6
V gene: TRBV27
D gene: TRBD2
clone size: NA

CDR3 protein: CASSLLAGELFF
CDR3 DNA: TGTGCCAGCAGTTTGTTAGCCGGGGAGCTGTTTTTT
J gene: TRBJ2-2
V gene: TRBV28
D gene: NA
clone size: NA

CDR3 protein: CSVERGGQGSSGANVLTF
CDR3 DNA: TGCAGCGTTGAAAGGGGAGGACAGGGAAGCTCTGGGGCCAACGTCCTGACTTTC
J gene: TRBJ2-6
V gene: TRBV29-1
D gene: TRBD1
clone size: NA

CDR3 protein: CASSQGQGNYGYTF
CDR3 DNA: TGCGCCAGCAGCCAGGGACAGGGGAACTATGGCTACACCTTC
J gene: TRBJ1-2
V gene: TRBV5-1
D gene: TRBD1
clone size: NA

CDR3 protein: CATKGLADQETQYF
CDR3 DNA: TGTGCCACCAAAGGACTAGCGGACCAAGAGACCCAGTACTTC
J gene: TRBJ2-5
V gene: TRBV15
D gene: TRBD2
clone size: NA

CDR3 protein: CASRGQGSHEQYF
CDR3 DNA: TGTGCCAGTAGAGGACAGGGGTCCCACGAGCAGTACTTC
J gene: TRBJ2-7
V gene: TRBV19
D gene: TRBD1
clone size: NA

CDR3 protein: CAISARQGIANEKLFF
CDR3 DNA: TGTGCCATCAGTGCCAGACAGGGTATAGCTAATGAAAAACTGTTTTTT
J gene: TRBJ1-4
V gene: TRBV10-3
D gene: TRBD1
clone size: NA

CDR3 protein: CASRRGLETQYF
CDR3 DNA: TGTGCCAGCAGAAGGGGGCTAGAGACCCAGTACTTC
J gene: TRBJ2-5
V gene: TRBV2
D gene: TRBD1
clone size: NA